This T cell receptor (beta chain) was documented in a study of blood T cell repertoires in COVID-19. Study-level information: The United States, Italy and Spain were the sources of the acute and convalescent COVID-19 samples. Sources were T cells, B-cell-depleted T cells, or PBMCs; the material itself was cDNA or gDNA.

Only in-frame clones appear in the TCRdb table, and some are missing; sequencing was by immunoSEQ multiplex PCR. The sample shows roughly 91,000 clones, around 80% of them seen only once. The CDR3 consists of 15 residues. V gave up 3 bases and J gave up 5 bases, with 14 bases separating them. Per the germline V gene, CDR1 is KGHSH and CDR2 is LQKENI. This chain uses TRBV18 with TRBJ1-5; no clear D. Sequenced material: peripheral blood. This TCR came from a woman older than 75 with acute or convalescent COVID-19. The CDR3 region has the DNA TGTGCCAGCTCACCGAAGCCGGGAGGAGATCAGCCCCAGCATTTT. Protein product: CASSPKPGGDQPQHF.